Shown below are 14 T cell receptor beta chains from a single sample sequenced in a study of PD-1 blockade in classical Hodgkin lymphoma. The repertoire was sequenced with immunoSEQ multiplex PCR; TCRdb's copy has only in-frame clones and lacks some. This sample has around 19,000 clones; 84% occur once, and the top ten carry 7.3%. Time point reported: cycle 4 day 1 (C4D1), after 5 to 7 weeks of nivolumab. Each patient's relapse followed autologous stem cell transplantation, and brentuximab vedotin exposure varied. Isolated CD8+ T cells were derived from thawed PBMCs through magnetic negative selection. Here the sequenced sample was CD8+ T cells from blood, taken before the fourth cycle of nivolumab. The receptor set was obtained from a human donor with classical Hodgkin lymphoma.

This sequence joins TRBV6-5 and TRBJ2-3; 11 bases agree with TRBD2. Germline V CDR1 and CDR2: MNHEY, SVGAGI. There are 15 residues in the CDR3. J lost 3 bases, V lost 6 bases, and 5 bases had no gene match. DNA for the CDR3: TGTGCCAGCAGCCGTACTAGCGGGGGAACAGATACGCAGTATTTT. The encoded protein is CASSRTSGGTDTQYF.

J is TRBJ2-7 and V is TRBV30, with 7 bases lining up with TRBD1. This CDR3 region has 12 residues. The germline V gene has CDR1 GTSNPN and CDR2 SVGIG (reference sequence). After removal of 0 bases from V and 7 bases from J, the junction contained 3 bases not matched to a gene. The CDR3 region is CAWSVLGQEQYF. Written as DNA, the CDR3 is TGTGCCTGGAGTGTACTGGGACAGGAGCAGTACTTC.

The chain couples TRBV7-8 to TRBJ1-5, with D possibly matching TRBD1 (6 bases). Germline V lookup: CDR1 SGHVS, CDR2 FQNEAQ. The CDR3 runs to 16 residues. Trimming cost V 4 bases and J 0 bases, with 13 bases left between them. CDR3 DNA: TGTGCCAGCAGCTCCGGGGGGGGGCGTAGCAATCAGCCCCAGCATTTT. Translating it yields CASSSGGGRSNQPQHF.

The chain is built from TRBV5-5 and TRBJ2-7, with no clear D. The CDR3 runs to 14 residues. CDR1 is SGHKS and CDR2 is YYEKEE in the germline V gene (reference sequence). V was trimmed by 0 bases and J by 1 base, leaving 8 bases between them. CDR3 in DNA: TGTGCCAGCAGCTTGGGGCAGTCGTCCTACGAGCAGTACTTC. Translation: CASSLGQSSYEQYF.

The rearrangement links TRBV27 to TRBJ2-5; 7 bases match TRBD2. The trim removed 5 bases at V and 5 bases at J, leaving 11 bases unmatched. Germline-derived CDR1 and CDR2 are MNHEY and SMNVEV (reference sequence). This CDR3 is 15 amino acids long. This CDR3 reads CASSTSAGTSETQYF. DNA of the CDR3: TGTGCCAGCAGTACCTCAGCGGGGACCTCGGAGACCCAGTACTTC.

CDR3 in DNA: TGTGCCAGCAGTGTGGGCCTGGGAAGCTCCTACGAGCAGTACTTC. This sequence encodes CASSVGLGSSYEQYF. This chain uses TRBV6-4 with TRBJ2-7; D gene uncertain. The CDR3 sequence is 15 residues long. Deletions cut 4 bases from V and 0 bases from J, with 13 bases between. The germline gives CDR1 MRHNA, CDR2 SNTAGT.

The J gene is TRBJ1-2, the V gene TRBV7-6, with D unclear. The CDR3 spans 15 residues. Trimming took 3 bases from V and 6 from J, leaving 17 bases between them. Germline values: CDR1 SGHVS, CDR2 FNYEAQ. CDR3 sequence (DNA): TGTGCCAGCAGCTTGGGGAGACCCGACACCGATGGCTACACCTTC. Translated, it gives CASSLGRPDTDGYTF.

The chain joins TRBV29-1 to TRBJ2-3; the D gene is possibly TRBD1 (5 bases). CDR3 length: 10 residues. V was cut by 6 bases and J by 12 bases, with 13 bases left in between. Germline V gene data show CDR1 as SQVTM and CDR2 as ANQGSEA. The CDR3 DNA sequence: TGCAGCGTCAGGGATTTAAATCAGTATTTT. This codes for CSVRDLNQYF.

This clone was observed a handful of times. The V gene is TRBV7-9, the J gene TRBJ1-5; D gene uncertain. CDR3 length: 13 residues. Trimming shortened V by 5 bases and J by 6 bases, and 11 bases separated the two germline ends. The germline V gene encodes CDR1 SEHNR and CDR2 FQNEAQ (reference sequence). CDR3 nucleotide sequence: TGTGCCAGCAGCGACGCGAGTTCTCAGCCCCAGCATTTT. Translating gives CASSDASSQPQHF.

V and J are TRBV27 and TRBJ2-1, with D possibly being TRBD1 (7 bases). Trimming left V 6 bases short and J 1 base short, with 16 bases between. Germline CDR1 MNHEY, CDR2 SMNVEV (reference sequence). This CDR3 contains 16 residues. The DNA of the CDR3 is TGTGCCAGCAGCAAAAAACAGGGGAGGTCCTACAATGAGCAGTTCTTC. Protein: CASSKKQGRSYNEQFF.

The chain is built from TRBV27 and TRBJ1-4, with unresolved D. V lost 0 bases and J lost 4, with 3 bases in between. CDR1 and CDR2 (germline): MNHEY, SMNVEV (reference sequence). The CDR3 spans 13 residues. The CDR3 DNA sequence: TGTGCCAGCAGTTTATCTGGTAATGAAAAACTGTTTTTT. It translates to CASSLSGNEKLFF.

The rearrangement uses TRBV19 and TRBJ2-7, with D hard to call. V dropped 2 bases and J dropped 0 bases, with 11 bases sitting between them. From germline, CDR1 is LNHDA and CDR2 SQIVND (reference sequence). The CDR3 extends over 15 amino acids. CDR3 loop: CASSISVDGSYEQYF. The CDR3 bases are TGTGCCAGTAGTATATCGGTGGACGGCTCCTACGAGCAGTACTTC.

In nucleotides, the CDR3 is TGTGCCAGCAGCTTGGGACAGGGAAGGGCTGGAAACACCATATATTTT. This translates into CASSLGQGRAGNTIYF. This chain joins TRBV13 and TRBJ1-3; 9 bases match TRBD1. Germline CDR1 reads PRHDT; CDR2 reads FYEKMQ (reference sequence). This CDR3 is 16 amino acids long. V lost 3 bases and J lost 2; bases outside the gene matches: 5. Together with reference TRBV13 and TRBJ1-3, the CDR3 gives the full variable domain: AAGVIQSPRHLIKEKRETATLKCYPIPRHDTVYWYQQGPGQDPQFLISFYEKMQSDKGSIPDRFSAQQFSDYHSELNMSSLELGDSALYFCASSLGQGRAGNTIYFGEGSWLTVV.

This rearrangement joins TRBV7-9 to TRBJ2-7; 7 nucleotides line up with TRBD1. The V segment lost 3 bases and the J segment 3 bases; nucleotides outside the gene matches: 5. The CDR3 covers 14 residues. Germline CDR1 and CDR2: SEHNR and FQNEAQ (reference sequence). CDR3: CASSFRGSNYEQYF. CDR3 DNA: TGTGCCAGCAGCTTCAGGGGGTCTAACTACGAGCAGTACTTC. The variable domain in full, with the rest retrieved from reference TRBV7-9 and TRBJ2-7, is DTGVSQNPRHKITKRGQNVTFRCDPISEHNRLYWYRQTLGQGPEFLTYFQNEAQLEKSRLLSDRFSAERPKGSFSTLEIQRTEQGDSAMYLCASSFRGSNYEQYFGPGTRLTVT.